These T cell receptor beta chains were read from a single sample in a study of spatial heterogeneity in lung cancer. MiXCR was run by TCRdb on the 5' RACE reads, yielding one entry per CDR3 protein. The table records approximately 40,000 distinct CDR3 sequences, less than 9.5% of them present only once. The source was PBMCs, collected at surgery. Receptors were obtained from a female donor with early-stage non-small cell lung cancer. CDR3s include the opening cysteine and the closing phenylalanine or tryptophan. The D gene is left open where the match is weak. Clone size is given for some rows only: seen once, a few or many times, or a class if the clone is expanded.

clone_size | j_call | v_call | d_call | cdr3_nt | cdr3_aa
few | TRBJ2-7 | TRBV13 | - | TGTGCCAGCAGTACCGGGAGCTCCTACGAGCAGTACTTC | CASSTGSSYEQYF
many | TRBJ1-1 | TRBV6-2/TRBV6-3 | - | TGTGCCAGCAGTTACCAATCGAAGGCCCAAAGCTTCAGGGGCCAGAACACTGAAGCTTTCTTT | CASSYQSKAQSFRGQNTEAFF
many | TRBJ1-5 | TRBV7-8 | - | TGTGCCAGCAGCTTACGGGGGGCCGATCAGCCCCAGCATTTT | CASSLRGADQPQHF
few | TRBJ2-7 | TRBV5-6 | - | TGTGCCAGCAGCCAAGTTGGGGGGGCCTCCTACGAGCAGTACTTC | CASSQVGGASYEQYF
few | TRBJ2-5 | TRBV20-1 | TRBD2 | TGCAGTGCTAGAGGCCCTAGCGGGGGGGGAGAGACCCAGTACTTC | CSARGPSGGGETQYF
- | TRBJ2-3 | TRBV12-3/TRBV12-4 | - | TGTGCCAGCAGTCCACAGGGCGGTCGGGGCACAGATACGCAGTATTTT | CASSPQGGRGTDTQYF
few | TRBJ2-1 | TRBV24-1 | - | TGTGCCACCAGTGATCCGGGGCGCTCCTACAATGAGCAGTTCTTC | CATSDPGRSYNEQFF
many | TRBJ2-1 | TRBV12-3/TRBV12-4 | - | TGTGCCAGCAGCCCCCGGTCTCGGAATGAGCAGTTCTTC | CASSPRSRNEQFF
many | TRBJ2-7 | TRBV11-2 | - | TGTGCCAGCAGCTTAGGTCCGGTAGTTTCCTACGAGCAGTACTTC | CASSLGPVVSYEQYF
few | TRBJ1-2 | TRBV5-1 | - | TGCGCCAGCAGCTCCGTGGGTCACCTCTTCACCGAGGCATACTTC | CASSSVGHLFTEAYF
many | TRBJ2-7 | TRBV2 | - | TGTGCCAGCAGTGAGTTAGGCAGAAACTCCTACGAGCAGTACTTC | CASSELGRNSYEQYF
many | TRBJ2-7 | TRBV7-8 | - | TGTGCCACTCTCCAACCGGACAGCTACGAGCAGTACTTC | CATLQPDSYEQYF
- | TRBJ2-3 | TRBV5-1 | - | TGCGCCAGCAGCTTGGCTGGCAGGGGGGCCTATACGACTAGCACAGATACGCAGTATTTT | CASSLAGRGAYTTSTDTQYF
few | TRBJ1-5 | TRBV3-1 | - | TGTGCCAGCAGCCCCGTCCCCGGGGGGGATCAGCCCCAGCATTTT | CASSPVPGGDQPQHF
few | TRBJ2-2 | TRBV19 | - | TGTGCCACCCTACGGGACTCCCGGGGACCCGGGGAGCTGTTTTTT | CATLRDSRGPGELFF
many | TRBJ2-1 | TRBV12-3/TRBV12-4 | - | TGTGCCAGCAGTTTGTTGTGGGGGTTGTACAATGAGCAGTTCTTC | CASSLLWGLYNEQFF
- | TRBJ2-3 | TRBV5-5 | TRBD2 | TGTGCCAGCAGCCGACGATCTCTAGCGGCCACAGATACGCAGTATTTT | CASSRRSLAATDTQYF
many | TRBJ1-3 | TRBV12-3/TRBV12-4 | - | TGTGCCAGCAGTCCCGATACGCGCTCTGGAAACACCATATATTTT | CASSPDTRSGNTIYF
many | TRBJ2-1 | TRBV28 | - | TGTGCCAGCAGTTTGGCGAGCGGCCTTAATGAGCAGTTCTTC | CASSLASGLNEQFF
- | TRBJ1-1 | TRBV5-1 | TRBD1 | TGCGCCAGCAGCCTTTTTATGGACAGGTCGTCACCTGAAGCTTTCTTT | CASSLFMDRSSPEAFF
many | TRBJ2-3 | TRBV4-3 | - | TGCGCCAGCAGCCAGGCCGGCACAGATACGCAGTATTTT | CASSQAGTDTQYF
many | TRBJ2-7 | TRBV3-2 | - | TGTGCCAGCAGCCAAGATCTTCCCCACGAGCAGTACTTC | CASSQDLPHEQYF
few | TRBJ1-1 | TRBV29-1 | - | TGCAGCGTCGGGTCCGGGGGAGAAGCTTTCTTT | CSVGSGGEAFF
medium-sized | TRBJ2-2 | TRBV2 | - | TGTGCCAGCAGTGAGGGAAGGTCCGCCCCGGGGGAGCTGTTTTTT | CASSEGRSAPGELFF
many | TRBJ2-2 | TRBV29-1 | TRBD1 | TGCAGCGGCGACAGGGGTAACACCGGGGAGCTGTTTTTT | CSGDRGNTGELFF
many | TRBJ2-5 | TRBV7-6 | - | TGTGCCAGCAGCTTAGGGGGGAGGTGGAGCAACTTACAAGAGACCCAGTACTTC | CASSLGGRWSNLQETQYF
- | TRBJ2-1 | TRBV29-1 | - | TGCAGCGTAGCAGACGTGAGCTCCTACAATGAGCAGTTCTTC | CSVADVSSYNEQFF
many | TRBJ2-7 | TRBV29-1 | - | TGCAGTCGGGAGAGAGAACACGAGCAGTACTTC | CSREREHEQYF
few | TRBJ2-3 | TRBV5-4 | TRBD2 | TGTGCCAGCAGCAGGACTAGCGGGGGGCTCACAGATACGCAGTATTTT | CASSRTSGGLTDTQYF
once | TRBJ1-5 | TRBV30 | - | TGTGCCTGGAGTACCGGGACAAATATCAATCAGCCCCAGCATTTT | CAWSTGTNINQPQHF
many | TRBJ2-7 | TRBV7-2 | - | TGTGCCAGCAGCTTAGGGGCTAGGGAGCAGTACTTC | CASSLGAREQYF
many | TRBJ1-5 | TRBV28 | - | TGTGCCAGCAGTTTATTCTTGCAGGGTGTGCGGCCCCAGCATTTT | CASSLFLQGVRPQHF
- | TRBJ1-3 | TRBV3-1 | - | TGTGCCAGCAGCCAAGTGTCCGGGCTCTCTGGAAACACCATATATTTT | CASSQVSGLSGNTIYF
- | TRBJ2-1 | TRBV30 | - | TGTGCCTGGAGTGTATACAGGGTACGCAATGAGCAGTTCTTC | CAWSVYRVRNEQFF
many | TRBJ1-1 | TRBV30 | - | TGTGCCTGGAGTTTCCCCCTGGGGCAGGGGAACACTGAAGCTTTCTTT | CAWSFPLGQGNTEAFF
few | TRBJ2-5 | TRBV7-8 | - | TGTGCCAGCAGCCAGATGGGGCCAGGAGAGACCCAGTACTTC | CASSQMGPGETQYF
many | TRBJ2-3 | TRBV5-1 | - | TGCGCCAGCAGCTTGGGACTAGGAGTGCGCACAGATACGCAGTATTTT | CASSLGLGVRTDTQYF
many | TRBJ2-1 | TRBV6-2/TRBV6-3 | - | TGTGCCAGCAGTTATCCGGGGCCCCGGGAGCAGTTCTTC | CASSYPGPREQFF
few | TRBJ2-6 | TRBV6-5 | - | TGTGCCAGCACGCTCGGCTCTGGGGCCAACGTCCTGACTTTC | CASTLGSGANVLTF
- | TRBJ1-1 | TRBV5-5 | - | TGTGCCAGCAGCTTGAGGGGTCAGGGTACGAACACTGAAGCTTTCTTT | CASSLRGQGTNTEAFF
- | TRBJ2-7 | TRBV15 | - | TGTGCCACCAGCAGAGATCAGGGCAGCTCCTACGAGCAGTACTTC | CATSRDQGSSYEQYF
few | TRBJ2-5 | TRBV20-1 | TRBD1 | TGCAGTGCTAGAGAGGGACAGGGGGCAATGGAGACCCAGTACTTC | CSAREGQGAMETQYF
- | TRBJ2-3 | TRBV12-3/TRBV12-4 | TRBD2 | TGTGCCAGCAGTTTCGGACTAGCGGGGGCCCCAGATACGCAGTATTTT | CASSFGLAGAPDTQYF
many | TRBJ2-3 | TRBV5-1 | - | TGCGCCAGCAGCTCCTCCGATAGCACAGATACGCAGTATTTT | CASSSSDSTDTQYF
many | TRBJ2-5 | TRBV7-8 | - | TGTGCCAGCAGCTTTGTGGGGCTTTTGGGGCAAGAGACCCAGTACTTC | CASSFVGLLGQETQYF
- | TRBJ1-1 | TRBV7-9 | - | TGTGCCAGTTCTTACAACCCCATCACTGAAGCTTTCTTT | CASSYNPITEAFF
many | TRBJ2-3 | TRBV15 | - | TGTGCCACCAGCAGAGCGGCCCTAGCAGATACGCAGTATTTT | CATSRAALADTQYF
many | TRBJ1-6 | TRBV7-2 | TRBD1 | TGTGCCAGCAGCTTAGAAGGGGGCTTCGATAATTCACCCCTCCACTTT | CASSLEGGFDNSPLHF
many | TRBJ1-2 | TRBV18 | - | TGTGCCAGCTCACTCTCGGGAGGGGACTATGGCTACACCTTC | CASSLSGGDYGYTF
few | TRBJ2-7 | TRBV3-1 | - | TGTGCCAGCAGCCAACTAGGAGAGCTGTACTTC | CASSQLGELYF
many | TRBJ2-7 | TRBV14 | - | TGTGCCAGCAGCCAAGAAGACCTGGGGTTTTACGAGCAGTACTTC | CASSQEDLGFYEQYF
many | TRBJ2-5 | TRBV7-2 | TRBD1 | TGTGCCAGCAGCGCAAAACTGACAGGGGGGAGGGAGACCCAGTACTTC | CASSAKLTGGRETQYF
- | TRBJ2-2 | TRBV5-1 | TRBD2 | TGCGCCAGCAGCTTGATACCTAGCGGTGAGGGGGAGCTGTTTTTT | CASSLIPSGEGELFF
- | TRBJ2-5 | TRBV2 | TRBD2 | TGTGCCAGCAGTCGGACTAGCGGGGGCCAAGAGACCCAGTACTTC | CASSRTSGGQETQYF
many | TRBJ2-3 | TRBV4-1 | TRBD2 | TGCGCCAGCAGCCAAGATCCAGCGGGGGGTAAAGATACGCAGTATTTT | CASSQDPAGGKDTQYF
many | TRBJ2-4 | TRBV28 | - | TGTGCCAGCAGGGGGACATTCAAAAACATTCAGTACTTC | CASRGTFKNIQYF
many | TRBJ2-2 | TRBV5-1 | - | TGCGCCAGCAGGGCCACCAACACCGGGGAGCTGTTTTTT | CASRATNTGELFF
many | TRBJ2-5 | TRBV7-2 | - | TGTGCCAGCAGCTTAGTTTGGGGGACCTACGAGACCCAGTACTTC | CASSLVWGTYETQYF
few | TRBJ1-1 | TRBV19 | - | TGTGCCAGTAGTATTTTCGGCAGCCAGAACACTGAAGCTTTCTTT | CASSIFGSQNTEAFF
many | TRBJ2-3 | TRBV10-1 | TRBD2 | TGCGCCAGCAGTGCCGCTGAGACTAGCGCCACAGATACGCAGTATTTT | CASSAAETSATDTQYF